A selection of T cell receptor beta chains follows, all from one sample in a study of CD8+CD57+ T cells in acquired aplastic anemia. TCRdb called the reads again in MiXCR, with one record for every CDR3 protein. The sample contains over 150,000 distinct CDR3 sequences, 63% of which appear only once. The sequencing sample was made of sorted CD4+, CD8+, or CD8+CD57+ T cells (not recorded which) from PBMCs. These receptor sequences come from a human donor with aplastic anemia. Each CDR3 is given with its conserved first and last residue. D genes are given only for firm matches. Some rows have no size entry. The others give once, few or many, or a class for an expanded clone.

TRBJ2-3	TRBD2	TRBV7-7	once	TGTGCCAGCAGTTTCCCTCTAGCGGGGGGGCCAGCTACGCAGTATTTT	CASSFPLAGGPATQYF
TRBJ1-1	.	TRBV7-9	many	TGTGCCAGCAGCTTAGTCCTCAGGGGCACTGAAGCTTTCTTT	CASSLVLRGTEAFF
TRBJ1-1	.	TRBV7-2	.	TGTGCCAGCAGCTTACGTACAGTATACACTGAAGCTTTCTTT	CASSLRTVYTEAFF
TRBJ1-1	TRBD1	TRBV5-1	.	TGCGCCAGCAGCTCAGGGCCGGACAGGGGGCGGATGAACACTGAAGCTTTCTTT	CASSSGPDRGRMNTEAFF
TRBJ1-1	TRBD1	TRBV5-1	.	TGCGCCAGCAGCTTGAGGACAGGGACGAACACTGAAGCTTTCTTT	CASSLRTGTNTEAFF
TRBJ2-5	.	TRBV5-1	.	TGCGCCAGCAGCTTGGTGGACCTCCAAGAGACCCAGTACTTC	CASSLVDLQETQYF
TRBJ1-1	TRBD1	TRBV4-2	many	TGTGCCAGCAGCCACGAGGGACAGGGGAACACTGAAGCTTTCTTT	CASSHEGQGNTEAFF
TRBJ2-1	.	TRBV6-4	.	TGTGCCAGCAGTGACTCGATAGTAGCACACAATGAGCAGTTCTTC	CASSDSIVAHNEQFF
TRBJ2-7	.	TRBV29-1	many	TGCAGCGTCGTGGGAGGACACACCTACGAGCAGTACTTC	CSVVGGHTYEQYF
TRBJ2-2	.	TRBV19	.	TGTGCCAGTACGGAAGGAGGCGGGGAGCTGTTTTTT	CASTEGGGELFF
TRBJ1-1	.	TRBV5-1	.	TGCGCCAGCAGCCAGGGGACGAACACTGAAGCTTTCTTT	CASSQGTNTEAFF
TRBJ2-4	TRBD1	TRBV7-2	.	TGTGCCAGCAGCATGTGGACAGGTAATGTCACCAAAAACATTCAGTACTTC	CASSMWTGNVTKNIQYF
TRBJ1-2	TRBD1	TRBV2	.	TGTGCCAGCAGACCCGGACAGGGAGAGGGGTGGGGCTACACCTTC	CASRPGQGEGWGYTF
TRBJ2-2	.	TRBV12-3/TRBV12-4	once	TGTGCCAGCAGTGATATGGCCGGGGAGCTGTTTTTT	CASSDMAGELFF
TRBJ2-7	TRBD2	TRBV7-6	.	TGTGCCAGCAGCTTAGCGGGCGGGGACTACTACGAGCAGTACTTC	CASSLAGGDYYEQYF
TRBJ2-1	TRBD1	TRBV29-1	.	TGCAGCGTCGCGGGACAGGGGGCTTCCACCAATGAGCAGTTCTTC	CSVAGQGASTNEQFF
TRBJ1-1	.	TRBV10-3	.	TGTGCCATCAGTAAATCCGACAGAGACACTGAAGCTTTCTTT	CAISKSDRDTEAFF
TRBJ1-2	TRBD1	TRBV6-6	many	TGTGCCAGCAGTCCTCCAGGGGGCGAGGGCTACACCTTC	CASSPPGGEGYTF
TRBJ2-5	.	TRBV20-1	many	TGCAGTGCTCCCGAGGGGGGGATGGAGACCCAGTACTTC	CSAPEGGMETQYF
TRBJ2-7	.	TRBV10-2	.	TGCGCCACTACCCGGGACTTGGGCTACGAGCAGTACTTC	CATTRDLGYEQYF
TRBJ1-6	TRBD1	TRBV7-3	once	TGTGCCAGCAGCTTAGGGACAGGGGATTCACCCCTCCACTTT	CASSLGTGDSPLHF
TRBJ1-5	.	TRBV2	.	TGTGCCAGCAGTTCGGGACATAGCAATCAGCCCCAGCATTTT	CASSSGHSNQPQHF
TRBJ2-1	.	TRBV2	.	TGTGCCAGCAGTGAATCACTTACCGCCTACAATGAGCAGTTCTTC	CASSESLTAYNEQFF
TRBJ2-7	.	TRBV12-3/TRBV12-4	.	TGTGCCAGCACCCCTGACAGGCATTCCTACGAGCAGTACTTC	CASTPDRHSYEQYF
TRBJ2-1	TRBD2	TRBV10-3	.	TGTGCCATCAGTGAGTCCGGGGGGGCCAGCAATGAGCAGTTCTTC	CAISESGGASNEQFF
TRBJ2-7	TRBD2	TRBV20-1	.	TGCAGTGCTAGAGATTCTAGCGGTTACGAGCAGTACTTC	CSARDSSGYEQYF
TRBJ2-1	.	TRBV24-1	.	TGTGCCACCAGTGCCTCGGGACTTTACAATGAGCAGTTCTTC	CATSASGLYNEQFF
TRBJ2-7	TRBD2	TRBV20-1	.	TGCAGTGCTGCTAGCGGGAGCTCCTACGAGCAGTACTTC	CSAASGSSYEQYF
TRBJ2-5	.	TRBV3-1	.	TGTGCCAGCAGCCAAGGTGTAACAGAAGAGACCCAGTACTTC	CASSQGVTEETQYF
TRBJ2-7	.	TRBV7-9	.	TGTGCCAGCAGCTCCGGACCGAACTACGAGCAGTACTTC	CASSSGPNYEQYF
TRBJ2-1	.	TRBV9	once	TGTGCCAGCAGCAAGACCTTAGGAAGCGAGCAGTTCTTC	CASSKTLGSEQFF
TRBJ2-5	.	TRBV20-1	.	TGCAGTGCACCCTCGCGCCGGGAGACCCAGTACTTC	CSAPSRRETQYF
TRBJ2-3	.	TRBV9	once	TGTGCCAGCAGCGTAGGGACAGCCCTGCCGGATACGCAGTATTTT	CASSVGTALPDTQYF
TRBJ1-5	.	TRBV4-1	many	TGCGCCAGCAGCCAAGAGGGTTCGTATAGCAATCAGCCCCAGCATTTT	CASSQEGSYSNQPQHF
TRBJ1-1	.	TRBV2	.	TGTGCCAGCATTCGTAAGGGGCGAGACGATGAAGCTTTCTTT	CASIRKGRDDEAFF
TRBJ1-2	.	TRBV7-3	.	TGTGCCAGCAGCTTAACGGGGGACAATAGGATCTATGGCTACACCTTC	CASSLTGDNRIYGYTF
TRBJ2-7	.	TRBV7-8	many	TGTGCCAGCAGTCTGACCTACGAGCAGTACTTC	CASSLTYEQYF
TRBJ1-4	TRBD1	TRBV7-2	.	TGTGCCAGCAGCTCGCCCGGGACAGGGCGCGAAAAACTGTTTTTT	CASSSPGTGREKLFF
TRBJ2-3	TRBD2	TRBV19	few	TGTGCCAGTAGTATAGCCCTAGCGGGGCATAGCACAGATACGCAGTATTTT	CASSIALAGHSTDTQYF
TRBJ1-2	.	TRBV6-5	many	TGTGCCAGCAGTCTTGGACCGAGCTATGGCTACACCTTC	CASSLGPSYGYTF
TRBJ2-7	TRBD1	TRBV14	.	TGTGCCAGCAGCCAAGATAGACGACAGGGCTACGAGCAGTACTTC	CASSQDRRQGYEQYF